Sequencing of this T cell receptor beta chain was carried out in a study of T cells in Graves' hyperthyroidism and ophthalmopathy. Comments on this clonotype: Its antigen is not identified.

CDR1 MNHEY and CDR2 SVGAGI come from the germline V gene. The CDR3 runs 16 residues. V lost 5 bases and J 0 bases, leaving 13 bases between the germline ends. There were TCR beta CDR3 regions amplified from RNA transcripts. The TCR CDR3 was amplified in a first-round RT-PCR using the HTBI primer set. MiXCR, applied by TCRdb to the multiplex PCR reads, yields one record per CDR3 protein. The sample lists roughly 500,000 distinct CDR3 sequences, about half occurring once. Whole-study findings and limits: Ophthalmopathy onset followed model prediction by a median around six months.

The sample was peripheral blood or thyroid tissue (not recorded which). The TCR originated in an adult woman with Graves' disease, either hyperthyroidism or ophthalmopathy (not recorded which). The J gene is TRBJ2-2, the V gene TRBV6-5; either TRBD1 or TRBD2 may fit D (6 bases each). The CDR3 protein is CASSENRGANTGELFF. CDR3 nucleotides: TGTGCCAGCAGTGAAAATAGGGGGGCGAACACCGGGGAGCTGTTTTTT.